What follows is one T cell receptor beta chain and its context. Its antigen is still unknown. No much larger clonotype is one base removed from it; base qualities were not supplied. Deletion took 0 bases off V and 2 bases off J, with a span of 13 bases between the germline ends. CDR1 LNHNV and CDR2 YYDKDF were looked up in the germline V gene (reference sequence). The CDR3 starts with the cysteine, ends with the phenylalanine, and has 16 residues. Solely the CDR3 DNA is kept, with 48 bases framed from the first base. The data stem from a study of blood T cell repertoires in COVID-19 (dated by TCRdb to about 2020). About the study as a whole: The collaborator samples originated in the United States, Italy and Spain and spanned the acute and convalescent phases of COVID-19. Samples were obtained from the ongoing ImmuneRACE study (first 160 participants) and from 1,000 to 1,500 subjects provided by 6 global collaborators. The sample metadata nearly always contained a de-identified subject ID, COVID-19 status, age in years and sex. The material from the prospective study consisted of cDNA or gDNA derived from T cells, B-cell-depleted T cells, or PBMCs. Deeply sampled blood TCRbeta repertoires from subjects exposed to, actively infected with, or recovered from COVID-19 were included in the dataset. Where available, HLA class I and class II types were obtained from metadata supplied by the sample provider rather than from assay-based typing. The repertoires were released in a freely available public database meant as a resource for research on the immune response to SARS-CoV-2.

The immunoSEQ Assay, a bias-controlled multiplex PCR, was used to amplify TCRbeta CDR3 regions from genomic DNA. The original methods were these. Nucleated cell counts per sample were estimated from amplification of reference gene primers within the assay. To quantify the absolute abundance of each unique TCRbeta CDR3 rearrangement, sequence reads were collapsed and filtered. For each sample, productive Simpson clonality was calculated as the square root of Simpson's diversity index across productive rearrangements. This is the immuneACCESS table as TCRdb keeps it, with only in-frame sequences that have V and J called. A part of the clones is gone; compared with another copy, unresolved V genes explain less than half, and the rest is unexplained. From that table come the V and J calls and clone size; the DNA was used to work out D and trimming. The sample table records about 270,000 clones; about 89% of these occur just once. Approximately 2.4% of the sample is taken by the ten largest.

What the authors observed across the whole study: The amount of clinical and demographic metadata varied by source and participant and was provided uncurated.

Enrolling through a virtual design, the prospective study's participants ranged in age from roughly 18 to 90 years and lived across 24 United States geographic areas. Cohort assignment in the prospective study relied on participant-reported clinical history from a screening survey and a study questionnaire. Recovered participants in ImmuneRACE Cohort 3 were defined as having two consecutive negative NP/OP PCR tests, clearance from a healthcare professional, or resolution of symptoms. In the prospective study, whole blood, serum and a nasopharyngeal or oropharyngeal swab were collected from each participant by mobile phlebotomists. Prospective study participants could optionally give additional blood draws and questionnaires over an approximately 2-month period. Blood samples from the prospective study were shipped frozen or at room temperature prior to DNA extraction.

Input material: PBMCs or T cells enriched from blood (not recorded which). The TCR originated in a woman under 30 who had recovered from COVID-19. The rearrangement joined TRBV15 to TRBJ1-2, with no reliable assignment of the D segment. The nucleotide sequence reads TGTGCCACCAGCAGAGATTTAGGCGGTCCCAACTATGGCTACACCTTC. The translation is CATSRDLGGPNYGYTF.